This T cell receptor (beta chain) was captured by sequencing in a study of blood T cell repertoires in COVID-19 (dated by TCRdb to 2018 to 2020). Regarding the complete study: Collaborator samples came from the United States, Italy and Spain and covered acute and convalescent phases of COVID-19. The material from the prospective study consisted of cDNA or gDNA derived from T cells, B-cell-depleted T cells, or PBMCs. Deeply sampled blood TCRbeta repertoires from subjects exposed to, actively infected with, or recovered from COVID-19 were included in the dataset. The repertoires were released in a freely available public database intended as a resource for research on the immune response to SARS-CoV-2. Samples were obtained from the ongoing ImmuneRACE study (first 160 participants) and from over 1,000 subjects provided by 6 global collaborators. Sample metadata almost always included a de-identified subject ID, COVID-19 status, age in years and sex. Where HLA class I and class II types were available, the types were taken from metadata supplied by the sample provider, not from assay-based typing.

In the prospective study, participants were about 18 to 89 years old, resided in approximately 22 geographic areas of the United States, and were enrolled through a virtual design. In the prospective study, participants were assigned to cohorts based on the clinical history participants reported in a screening survey and a study questionnaire. ImmuneRACE Cohort 3 recovered participants were defined by two consecutive negative NP/OP PCR tests, healthcare professional clearance, or symptom resolution. Each participant in the prospective study had whole blood, serum and a nasopharyngeal or oropharyngeal swab collected by mobile phlebotomists. Prospective study participants could optionally give additional blood draws and questionnaires over a 2-month period. Blood samples from the prospective study were shipped frozen or at room temperature prior to DNA extraction. As encoded in the germline V gene (reference sequence), CDR1 is SEHNR while CDR2 is FQNEAQ. Including the terminal cysteine and phenylalanine, the CDR3 comprises 14 residues. CDR3 DNA is the only sequence kept; it has 42 bases, read in frame from the first base. The junction carries 6 bases between V and J, which are trimmed by 0 bases and 1 base respectively.

TCRbeta CDR3 regions were amplified from genomic DNA using the immunoSEQ Assay, a bias-controlled multiplex PCR. The published analysis was carried out like this. The number of nucleated cells in each sample was estimated from the amplification of reference gene primers within the assay. To quantify the absolute abundance of each unique TCRbeta CDR3 rearrangement, sequence reads were collapsed and filtered. For each sample, productive Simpson clonality was calculated by taking the square root of Simpson's diversity index across productive rearrangements. Here the immuneACCESS table is served through TCRdb, limited to in-frame sequences with V and J called. Missing clones are a known gap in these copies; in checked studies unresolved V genes cover under half, and the rest lacks a known reason. The D gene and trimming were derived from the DNA, and the V and J assignments and clone size from that table. A total of roughly 300,000 clones appear in this sample, about 85% of them only once. Approximately 5.3% of the sample belongs to the ten largest clones.

Comments on this clone: Its binding antigen is unknown. Base-call qualities are not available, and no considerably larger clone is one nucleotide away.

Beyond this particular receptor, the publication reports: How much clinical and demographic metadata was included differed by source and by participant, and the metadata was provided uncurated.

The sequence is built from TRBV7-9 and TRBJ1-1; TRBD1 is a possible D gene, resting on 5 matching bases. Sequencing used PBMCs or T cells enriched from blood (not recorded which). The receptor comes from a woman aged 25-40 years who had recovered from COVID-19. Here the CDR3 is given as CASSLARENTEAFF. Here is the DNA: TGTGCCAGCAGCTTAGCCAGGGAGAACACTGAAGCTTTCTTT.